This is a list of T cell receptor beta chains from one sample in a study of lymphopenia after photon versus proton radiotherapy. Clones were sequenced by immunoSEQ multiplex PCR, and TCRdb holds only the in-frame ones, with some missing. The top ten clones hold about 20% of a sample with almost 25,000 clones, 65% to 85% of them seen once. The sample in question was peripheral blood, obtained from a patient treated with proton-based radiotherapy. The receptors shown here come from a woman in her seventies with pancreatic cancer. CDR3s include the opening cysteine and the closing phenylalanine or tryptophan. D genes are given only for firm matches. A row's size may be missing; if present it is once, few, many or a size class.

clone size | J gene | V gene | D gene | CDR3 protein | CDR3 DNA
once | TRBJ1-2 | TRBV13 | . | CASSLSYRRHSYANYGYTF | TGTGCCAGCAGTTTAAGTTACCGCCGACACTCGTATGCTAACTATGGCTACACCTTC
. | TRBJ1-3 | TRBV10-3 | TRBD1 | CAISERDRGSGNTIYF | TGTGCCATCAGTGAGAGGGACAGGGGCTCTGGAAACACCATATATTTT
. | TRBJ1-3 | TRBV19 | . | CASSISFSGNTIYF | TGTGCCAGTAGTATAAGCTTCTCTGGAAACACCATATATTTT
. | TRBJ2-1 | TRBV28 | TRBD2 | CASSSQIAGEPSRRGNEQFF | TGTGCCAGCAGTTCCCAAATAGCGGGAGAGCCATCCCGACGTGGCAATGAGCAGTTCTTC
. | TRBJ1-2 | TRBV28 | . | CASSLVGAGRLRYTF | TGTGCCAGCAGTTTAGTTGGGGCAGGGCGACTGCGCTACACCTTC
. | TRBJ2-7 | TRBV19 | TRBD1 | CASSSPGTVSSYEQYF | TGTGCCAGTAGTAGTCCCGGGACAGTGAGCTCCTACGAGCAGTACTTC
. | TRBJ2-3 | TRBV11-3 | . | CASSLGPNTDTQYF | TGTGCCAGCAGCTTAGGTCCTAACACAGATACGCAGTATTTT
. | TRBJ2-3 | TRBV27 | TRBD1 | CASNRGQLGDTQYF | TGTGCCAGCAACAGGGGGCAGTTAGGAGATACGCAGTATTTT
. | TRBJ2-5 | TRBV7-2 | . | CASSRRAWAETQYF | TGTGCCAGCAGCAGAAGGGCGTGGGCGGAGACCCAGTACTTC
. | TRBJ1-1 | TRBV28 | . | CASNTLKQGSVEAFF | TGTGCCAGCAACACCCTTAAACAGGGTTCCGTTGAAGCTTTCTTT
once | TRBJ2-2 | TRBV2 | . | CASNSNAGELFF | TGTGCCAGCAACAGTAATGCCGGGGAGCTGTTTTTT
. | TRBJ2-2 | TRBV9 | . | CASSAVGPGELFF | TGTGCCAGCAGCGCGGTGGGTCCCGGGGAGCTGTTTTTT
. | TRBJ2-5 | TRBV7-6 | . | CASSLAIGYLKTQYF | TGTGCCAGCAGCTTAGCTATAGGTTATCTGAAGACCCAGTACTTC
. | TRBJ2-3 | TRBV6-6 | TRBD2 | CASSLAGEIAQYF | TGTGCCAGCAGTTTAGCGGGAGAGATTGCGCAGTATTTT
. | TRBJ1-2 | TRBV7-9 | . | CASSLGEQWGYTF | TGTGCCAGCAGCTTAGGGGAGCAGTGGGGCTACACCTTC
once | TRBJ1-2 | TRBV6-5 | . | CASSEDPAYGYTF | TGTGCCAGCAGTGAGGACCCTGCCTATGGCTACACCTTC
. | TRBJ1-2 | TRBV6-5 | . | CASSYNGRGNNYGYTF | TGTGCCAGCAGTTACAATGGTCGGGGGAACAACTATGGCTACACCTTC
. | TRBJ2-3 | TRBV6-5 | . | CASRKSTDTQYF | TGTGCCAGCAGGAAGAGCACAGATACGCAGTATTTT
. | TRBJ2-5 | TRBV10-2 | TRBD1 | CASLDRAGTQYF | TGCGCCAGCTTAGACAGGGCTGGGACCCAGTACTTC
. | TRBJ1-5 | TRBV28 | . | CASSLRRGTQPQHF | TGTGCCAGCAGTTTAAGAAGGGGTACTCAGCCCCAGCATTTT
. | TRBJ2-5 | TRBV7-2 | TRBD2 | CASSSQGLAIRETQYF | TGTGCCAGCAGCTCCCAGGGACTAGCTATTAGAGAGACCCAGTACTTC
. | TRBJ2-7 | TRBV30 | . | CAWNAVGRAAYEQYF | TGTGCCTGGAATGCCGTCGGCAGGGCGGCCTACGAGCAGTACTTC
. | TRBJ2-7 | TRBV11-2 | . | CASSRDSWEQYF | TGTGCCAGCAGTCGGGATTCCTGGGAGCAGTACTTC
few | TRBJ1-1 | TRBV2 | . | CASSEAVLQGSAFF | TGTGCCAGCAGTGAAGCGGTACTTCAGGGATCGGCTTTCTTT
. | TRBJ2-2 | TRBV19 | . | CASSIGTLGTGELFF | TGTGCCAGTAGTATAGGGACCCTGGGCACCGGGGAGCTGTTTTTT
. | TRBJ1-4 | TRBV2 | . | CARTTGSGATNEKLFF | TGTGCCAGAACGACAGGAAGTGGGGCAACTAATGAAAAACTGTTTTTT
. | TRBJ1-1 | TRBV9 | . | CASSPHSLDTEAFF | TGTGCCAGCAGCCCCCACTCTCTTGACACTGAAGCTTTCTTT
. | TRBJ2-5 | TRBV4-1 | . | CASSQDVETQYF | TGCGCCAGCAGCCAAGATGTAGAGACCCAGTACTTC
. | TRBJ2-6 | TRBV7-3 | . | CASSRDGNSGANVLTF | TGTGCCAGCAGCCGGGACGGAAACTCTGGGGCCAACGTCCTGACTTTC
. | TRBJ2-1 | TRBV29-1 | TRBD1 | CSVPSGDRGGNEQFF | TGCAGCGTTCCTTCGGGGGACAGGGGAGGCAATGAGCAGTTCTTC
. | TRBJ2-5 | TRBV28 | TRBD2 | CASSFSGLAGSQETQYF | TGTGCCAGCAGTTTCTCGGGACTAGCGGGGAGCCAAGAGACCCAGTACTTC
. | TRBJ2-7 | TRBV4-2 | . | CASSVDSYEQYF | TGTGCCAGCAGTGTAGATAGCTACGAGCAGTACTTC
. | TRBJ1-1 | TRBV11-3 | TRBD1 | CASSLGGRQNTEAFF | TGTGCCAGCAGTCTAGGGGGCAGACAGAACACTGAAGCTTTCTTT
. | TRBJ1-2 | TRBV4-3 | TRBD1 | CASSQDVGTGYGYTF | TGCGCCAGCAGCCAAGACGTCGGGACAGGGTATGGCTACACCTTC
. | TRBJ2-7 | TRBV29-1 | . | CSVEEPGPNPYEQYF | TGCAGCGTTGAAGAACCAGGGCCCAACCCCTACGAGCAGTACTTC
. | TRBJ1-2 | TRBV28 | . | CASSLSDIGYGYTF | TGTGCCAGCAGTTTATCAGACATCGGTTATGGCTACACCTTC
. | TRBJ1-1 | TRBV2 | . | CASSSDGFTEAFF | TGTGCCAGCAGTTCCGACGGTTTTACTGAAGCTTTCTTT
medium-sized | TRBJ2-7 | TRBV19 | . | CASSTGGEQYF | TGTGCCAGTAGTACCGGGGGCGAGCAGTACTTC
. | TRBJ2-3 | TRBV14 | . | CASSLIDFSSTDTQYF | TGTGCCAGCAGCCTAATAGACTTTTCCAGCACAGATACGCAGTATTTT
. | TRBJ1-4 | TRBV7-2 | . | CASSLGRQGPEKLFF | TGTGCCAGCAGCTTAGGCCGGCAGGGTCCCGAAAAACTGTTTTTT
. | TRBJ2-7 | TRBV11-1 | . | CASSQGGGSSQQYF | TGTGCCAGCAGCCAAGGGGGGGGTTCGAGTCAGCAGTACTTC
once | TRBJ2-7 | TRBV28 | TRBD1 | CASRPPGRGPYEQYF | TGTGCCAGCAGACCTCCGGGCAGGGGGCCCTACGAGCAGTACTTC
. | TRBJ1-5 | TRBV30 | . | CAWSVLPNQPQHF | TGTGCCTGGAGTGTACTCCCCAATCAGCCCCAGCATTTT
. | TRBJ2-1 | TRBV7-3 | TRBD1 | CASSPTTGVYNEQFF | TGTGCCAGCAGCCCTACGACAGGGGTCTACAATGAGCAGTTCTTC
. | TRBJ2-1 | TRBV27 | TRBD2 | CASSLYLADLYNEQFF | TGTGCCAGCAGTTTATATCTAGCGGATCTCTACAATGAGCAGTTCTTC
medium-sized | TRBJ1-1 | TRBV5-1 | . | CASSLGGLNTEAFF | TGCGCCAGCAGCTTGGGAGGGCTGAACACTGAAGCTTTCTTT
. | TRBJ2-7 | TRBV30 | TRBD2 | CAWKGLVSSEQYF | TGTGCCTGGAAGGGACTAGTTAGTAGCGAGCAGTACTTC
. | TRBJ2-1 | TRBV19 | . | CASSIGSMGAGHNEQFF | TGTGCCAGTAGTATCGGGTCAATGGGTGCGGGACACAATGAGCAGTTCTTC
. | TRBJ2-7 | TRBV19 | . | CASSMVGLYEQYF | TGTGCCAGTAGTATGGTAGGACTCTACGAGCAGTACTTC
. | TRBJ2-1 | TRBV21-1 | . | CASSKREGGITYNEQFF | TGTGCCAGCAGCAAGAGGGAGGGCGGGATCACCTACAATGAGCAGTTCTTC
. | TRBJ2-7 | TRBV10-3 | . | CAISRDPYEQYF | TGTGCCATATCCAGGGACCCCTACGAGCAGTACTTC
. | TRBJ2-7 | TRBV2 | TRBD1 | CASSHTATGVVDEQYF | TGTGCCAGCAGCCACACCGCGACAGGGGTAGTGGACGAGCAGTACTTC
once | TRBJ2-5 | TRBV13 | . | CASSLDEKETQYF | TGTGCCAGCAGCTTAGACGAGAAAGAGACCCAGTACTTC
. | TRBJ2-1 | TRBV19 | TRBD2 | CATGGLAGTKIYNEQFF | TGTGCCACTGGGGGACTAGCGGGAACAAAAATATACAATGAGCAGTTCTTC
. | TRBJ2-3 | TRBV7-9 | . | CASIATDTQYF | TGTGCCAGCATCGCTACAGATACGCAGTATTTT
once | TRBJ1-1 | TRBV7-8 | . | CASSLTQGRNTEAFF | TGTGCCAGCAGCTTAACGCAGGGGCGGAACACTGAAGCTTTCTTT